This T cell receptor (beta chain) was observed in a study of post-analysis software for immune sequencing data. Across the study: The cohort encompassed relapsing-remitting, secondary progressive and progressive-relapsing multiple sclerosis disease courses. Study outcomes and limitations: F-measure co-clustering was strong for batch-matched samples. With TRBV5-6, TRBV5-1 and TRBV20-1 included, about five TRBV segments were more frequent in patients than in controls. In multiple sclerosis, normalized Chao1 diversity was significantly below that of controls.

Prepared TCR beta cDNA libraries contained unique molecular identifiers. Researchers reported approximately 480,000 cDNA molecules coming from approximately 1 to 10 million T cells. Using its own MiXCR run on the PCR reads, TCRdb lists one record per CDR3 protein. The table lists some 260,000 distinct CDR3 sequences, 36% of them singletons, with 4% to 6% in the top ten. Germline-derived CDR1 and CDR2 are DFQATT and SNEGSKA (reference sequence). The V segment lost 6 bases and the J segment 0 bases; nucleotides outside the gene matches: 7. The CDR3 is made up of 15 amino acids. Concerning this clonotype itself: Its specificity is unknown.

The sample was blood. The origin of this receptor is a girl aged 10 to 17 with multiple sclerosis. This chain links TRBV20-1 with TRBJ2-1; TRBD2 matches 8 bases. CDR3 protein: CSADSGSLSYNEQFF. The CDR3, as DNA: TGCAGTGCGGACAGCGGGAGCCTCTCCTACAATGAGCAGTTCTTC.